The sequence of this T cell receptor (beta chain) was determined in a study of molecular identifiers for immune sequencing clone quantification. TCRdb called the PCR reads again in MiXCR, with one record for every CDR3 protein. The sample lists 460,000 or so distinct CDR3 sequences, 25% seen once, with 0.76% in the top ten. The CDR3 is 14 residues long. With 3 bases clipped from V and 5 bases from J, the junction kept 4 bases outside the gene matches. CDR1 is LNHDA, CDR2 SQIVND, per germline (reference sequence). Note on this clonotype: What it binds is unknown.

Findings and limits, study-wide: Clones above 20 RNA copies held over 97% of effector molecules, under 1% in naive cells.

V usage is TRBV19 and J usage is TRBJ2-3; 8 bases agree with TRBD2. Sequenced material: naive CD8+ T cells from blood, with Jurkat cell RNA spiked in. The subset: FACS-sorted CD8+CD4-CCR7+CD45RA+ naive T cells. The sequence was collected from a human donor in good health. Some libraries in this study had Jurkat cell RNA spiked in. The CDR3 reads CASSIRGGEDTQYF. In nucleotides, the CDR3 is TGTGCCAGTAGTATCCGGGGGGGAGAAGATACGCAGTATTTT. The whole variable domain, filled in from reference TRBV19 and TRBJ2-3, reads DGGITQSPKYLFRKEGQNVTLSCEQNLNHDAMYWYRQDPGQGLRLIYYSQIVNDFQKGDIAEGYSVSREKKESFPLTVTSAQKNPTAFYLCASSIRGGEDTQYFGPGTRLTVL.